What follows are 18 T cell receptor beta chains derived from one specimen sequenced in a study of blood T cell repertoires in COVID-19. TCRdb's copy holds only in-frame clones and misses some; the assay was immunoSEQ multiplex PCR. Of about 190,000 clones in the sample, roughly 90% were seen once. Sequencing was carried out using peripheral blood. The receptor set was obtained from a man aged 40-55 years with acute or convalescent COVID-19.

The chain recombines TRBV12-2 with TRBJ2-5; TRBD2 reflects the table's D call only, with no check against the DNA. TRBV12-2 is assigned pseudogene status. The CDR3 has 16 amino acids. CDR3 amino acids: CASRSSLAGTQETQYF. The CDR3 nucleotides are TGTGCAAGTCGCTCCTCACTAGCGGGGACCCAAGAGACCCAGTACTTC.

The chain employs TRBV14 and TRBJ2-3; no reliable D call. V lost 4 bases and J 5 bases, leaving 10 bases between the germline ends. The V gene's germline CDR1 is SGHDN and CDR2 FVKESK. The CDR3 length is 13 residues. The CDR3 here is CASSPRRLDTQYF. In nucleotides, the CDR3 is TGTGCCAGCAGCCCCCGGAGATTAGATACGCAGTATTTT.

This chain links TRBV9 with TRBJ1-2; TRBD1 aligns across 7 bases. V lost 3 bases to trimming and J lost 0 bases; unmatched junction nucleotides: 5. Germline V gene lookup returns CDR1 SGDLS and CDR2 YYNGEE. The CDR3 loop spans 15 amino acids. This chain's CDR3 is CASSAGTEANYGYTF. CDR3 sequence (DNA): TGTGCCAGCAGCGCCGGGACAGAAGCTAACTATGGCTACACCTTC.

The V gene is TRBV10-3, the J gene TRBJ1-2; a possible D gene is TRBD1 (5 bases). Looked up from germline, CDR1 is ENHRY and CDR2 is SYGVKD. V lost 3 bases and J 5 bases, leaving 7 bases between the germline ends. There are 12 residues in the CDR3. The CDR3 sequence is CAISDRAYGYTF. The CDR3 bases are TGTGCCATCAGTGACAGGGCGTATGGCTACACCTTC.

This clone was observed a handful of times. The rearrangement joins TRBV5-6 to TRBJ1-2, with 8 bases matching TRBD1. The germline gives CDR1 SGHDT, CDR2 YYEEEE. The CDR3 runs to 14 residues. V shed 4 bases and J 4 bases; nucleotides not matched to a gene: 6. The CDR3: CASSRTDRAYGYTF. CDR3 nucleotide sequence: TGTGCCAGCAGCCGTACGGACAGGGCCTATGGCTACACCTTC.

In the case of this clone: Other DNA sequences of this sample code for an identical CDR3. The chain couples TRBV6-5 to TRBJ2-7, with TRBD1 as a possible D gene (5 bases). The CDR3 consists of 13 residues. CDR1 is MNHEY and CDR2 is SVGAGI in the germline V gene. Trimming shortened V by 6 bases and J by 3 bases, and 12 bases separated the two germline ends. As DNA, the CDR3 is TGTGCCAGCAGGGGAACAGGATACTACGAGCAGTACTTC. It translates to CASRGTGYYEQYF.

This clone was found once. The gene calls are TRBV5-1 and TRBJ2-5, with 10 bases that match TRBD2. CDR3 length: 18 residues. With 0 bases clipped from V and 5 bases from J, the junction kept 13 bases outside the gene matches. The germline V gene encodes CDR1 SGHRS and CDR2 YFSETQ. The CDR3 nucleotides read TGCGCCAGCAGCTTGGCGGGAGCTAGCGGGGGTTCAGGGGAGACCCAGTACTTC. This codes for CASSLAGASGGSGETQYF. The full variable domain, with the rest looked up from reference TRBV5-1 and TRBJ2-5, is KAGVTQTPRYLIKTRGQQVTLSCSPISGHRSVSWYQQTPGQGLQFLFEYFSETQRNKGNFPGRFSGRQFSNSRSEMNVSTLELGDSALYLCASSLAGASGGSGETQYFGPGTRLLVL.

The chain combines TRBV19 with TRBJ2-7; 7 bases map to TRBD1. V lost 6 bases to trimming and J lost 3 bases; unmatched junction nucleotides: 8. Germline values: CDR1 LNHDA, CDR2 SQIVND (reference sequence). CDR3 length: 14 amino acids. CDR3 region: CASSTGERGYEQYF. DNA of the CDR3: TGTGCCAGTAGCACAGGGGAGAGAGGCTACGAGCAGTACTTC.

J is TRBJ2-1 and V is TRBV7-2, with D possibly being TRBD2 (5 bases). Germline CDR1 and CDR2: SGHTA and FQGNSA. CDR3 length equals 12 residues. V lost 5 bases and J lost 9, with 11 bases in between. The CDR3: CASSLGLGEQFF. Written as DNA, the CDR3 is TGTGCCAGCAGCCTTGGACTGGGTGAGCAGTTCTTC.

The gene calls are TRBV19 and TRBJ1-1, with a possible D match to TRBD1 (6 bases). This CDR3 comprises 15 residues. The V gene's germline CDR1 is LNHDA and CDR2 SQIVND (reference sequence). V was cut by 5 bases and J by 5 bases, with 18 bases left in between. In DNA, the CDR3 is TGTGCCAGTAGTCCTTTACAGGGAGGGTGGACTGAAGCTTTCTTT. Its translation is CASSPLQGGWTEAFF. Based on the CDR3 plus reference TRBV19 and TRBJ1-1, the full variable domain is DGGITQSPKYLFRKEGQNVTLSCEQNLNHDAMYWYRQDPGQGLRLIYYSQIVNDFQKGDIAEGYSVSREKKESFPLTVTSAQKNPTAFYLCASSPLQGGWTEAFFGQGTRLTVV.

V and J are TRBV9 and TRBJ1-2; D not certain. Trimming removed 2 bases from V and 2 bases from J, with 10 bases in between. CDR1 and CDR2 (germline): SGDLS, YYNGEE. This CDR3 contains 14 residues. CDR3 bases: TGTGCCAGCAGCGTGGACTCCCCGAACTATGGCTACACCTTC. Translation gives CASSVDSPNYGYTF.

CDR3 residues: CASSTGTGEQYF. The DNA of the CDR3 is TGTGCCAGCAGCACCGGGACAGGGGAGCAGTACTTC. The chain couples TRBV7-9 to TRBJ2-7; 9 nucleotides match TRBD1. CDR3 length: 12 residues. The V gene's germline CDR1 is SEHNR and CDR2 FQNEAQ (reference sequence). J gave up 7 bases and V 5 bases, and 3 bases lay outside the gene matches.

The genes are TRBV20-1 and TRBJ1-1; D is possibly TRBD1 (6 bases). V shed 7 bases and J shed 5 bases, with 11 bases lying between them. CDR1 DFQATT and CDR2 SNEGSKA come from the germline V gene (reference sequence). The CDR3 extends over 11 amino acids. Written as DNA, the CDR3 is TGCAGTGTGGCAGGGGAGACTGAAGCTTTCTTT. This translates into CSVAGETEAFF.

The chain joins TRBV10-2 to TRBJ2-3, with D uncertain. Germline V CDR1 and CDR2: WSHSY, SAAADI. Trimming left V 3 bases short and J 2 bases short, with 3 bases between. The CDR3 consists of 12 residues. CDR3 nucleotide sequence: TGCGCCAGCAGTGACCACACAGATACGCAGTATTTT. It is translated as CASSDHTDTQYF.

This rearrangement joins TRBV6-6 to TRBJ1-1; D possibly corresponds to TRBD1 (5 bases). The CDR3 is 12 residues long. Trimming stripped 0 bases from V and 11 bases from J, with 10 bases between. Germline loops: CDR1 MNHNY, CDR2 SVGAGI (reference sequence). The CDR3 sequence: CASSYSAGSAFF. In nucleotides, the CDR3 is TGTGCCAGCAGTTACTCGGCAGGGTCGGCTTTCTTT.

CDR3: CASSQGTGDQPQHF. CDR3 DNA: TGCGCCAGCAGCCAAGGGACAGGGGACCAGCCCCAGCATTTT. The chain combines TRBV4-3 with TRBJ1-5; 9 bases are a match to TRBD1. The CDR3 length is 14 residues. From germline, CDR1 is LGHNA and CDR2 YSLEER. J lost 7 bases, V lost 1 base, and 2 bases had no gene match.

The genes are TRBV10-3 and TRBJ2-1; 10 bases map to TRBD2. The CDR3 loop spans 16 amino acids. V was pared by 6 bases and J by 2 bases, with 7 bases of the junction left unmatched. Germline V gene sequence: CDR1 ENHRY, CDR2 SYGVKD. CDR3 sequence reads: CAIRDLAGGPYNEQFF. Written as DNA, the CDR3 is TGTGCCATCAGGGACTTAGCGGGGGGCCCCTACAATGAGCAGTTCTTC.

The chain is built from TRBV6-5 and TRBJ2-5, with D maybe TRBD1 (6 bases). The germline V and J ends were trimmed by 5 bases and 2 bases, with 15 bases remaining between them. The CDR3 extends over 15 amino acids. Germline V lookup: CDR1 MNHEY, CDR2 SVGAGI. The CDR3 sequence is CASSTTGGPQETQYF. CDR3 nucleotide sequence: TGTGCCAGCAGTACGACAGGAGGACCTCAAGAGACCCAGTACTTC.